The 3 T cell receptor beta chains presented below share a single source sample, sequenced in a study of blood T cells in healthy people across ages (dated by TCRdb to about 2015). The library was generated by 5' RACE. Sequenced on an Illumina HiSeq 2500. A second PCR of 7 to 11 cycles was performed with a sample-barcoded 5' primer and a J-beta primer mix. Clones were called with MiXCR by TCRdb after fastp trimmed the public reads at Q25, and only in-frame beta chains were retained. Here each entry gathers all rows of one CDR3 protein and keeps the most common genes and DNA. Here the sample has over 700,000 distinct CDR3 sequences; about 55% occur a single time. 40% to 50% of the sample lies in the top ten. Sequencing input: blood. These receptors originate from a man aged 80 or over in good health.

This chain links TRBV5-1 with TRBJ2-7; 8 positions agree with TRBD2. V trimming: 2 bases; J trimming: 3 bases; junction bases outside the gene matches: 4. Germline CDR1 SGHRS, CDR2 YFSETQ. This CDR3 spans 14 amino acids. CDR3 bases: TGCGCCAGCAGCTTCGGGAGGGGAGGCTACGAGCAGTACTTC. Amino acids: CASSFGRGGYEQYF.

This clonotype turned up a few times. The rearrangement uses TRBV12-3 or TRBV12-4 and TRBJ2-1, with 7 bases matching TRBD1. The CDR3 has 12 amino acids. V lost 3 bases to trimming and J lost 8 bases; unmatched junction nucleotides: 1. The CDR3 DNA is TGTGCCAGCAGTTTCACAGGGGATGAGCAGTTCTTC. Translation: CASSFTGDEQFF.

CDR3 sequence reads: CASSPLAGTSGSLNTGELFF. DNA of the CDR3: TGTGCCAGCTCACCCCTCGCCGGGACTAGCGGGAGCCTAAACACCGGGGAGCTGTTTTTT. The V gene is TRBV18, the J gene TRBJ2-2, with 14 bases aligning to TRBD2. The CDR3 has 20 amino acids. CDR1 and CDR2 from the germline V gene are KGHSH and LQKENI. The ends lost 3 bases at V and 2 bases at J; junction bases unmatched: 11. The variable domain in full, with the rest retrieved from reference TRBV18 and TRBJ2-2, is NAGVMQNPRHLVRRRGQEARLRCSPMKGHSHVYWYRQLPEEGLKFMVYLQKENIIDESGMPKERFSAEFPKEGPSILRIQQVVRGDSAAYFCASSPLAGTSGSLNTGELFFGEGSRLTVL.